This is a list of T cell receptor beta chains from one sample in a study of shared clonotypes between healthy human individuals. TCRdb's copy holds only in-frame clones and misses some; the assay was immunoSEQ multiplex PCR. Among roughly 700,000 clones listed, under 80% were seen once. The sample taken for sequencing was memory CD4+ T cells sorted from blood. Receptors were obtained from a woman aged 30 to 39 in good health. CDR3s include the opening cysteine and the closing phenylalanine or tryptophan. Fields, in order: J gene, clone size, D gene, V gene, CDR3 DNA, CDR3 protein. D genes are given only for firm matches. Not all rows give a size; the values are once, few, many and, for expanded clones, a class.

TRBJ1-5	.	.	TRBV28	TGTGCCAGCAGTTTTGTCCACGGTAGCAATCAGCCCCAGCATTTT	CASSFVHGSNQPQHF
TRBJ1-1	.	.	TRBV7-9	TGTGCCAGCAGCTTAACCCGGGGTAACACTGAAGCTTTCTTT	CASSLTRGNTEAFF
TRBJ1-6	.	.	TRBV2	TGTGCCAGCAACCCCGGTGATTACTCCTATAATTCACCCCTCCACTTT	CASNPGDYSYNSPLHF
TRBJ2-7	.	TRBD1	TRBV6-5	TGTGCCAGCAGCTCAACAGGGGGCGGGGAGCAGTACTTC	CASSSTGGGEQYF
TRBJ2-2	.	.	TRBV10-1	TGCGCCAGCAGTGCCGGGCGAAATTCGTTCGCGAACACCGGGGAGCTGTTTTTT	CASSAGRNSFANTGELFF
TRBJ1-1	.	.	TRBV28	TGTGCCAGCAGGAATGGAGCCCCCGATGAAGCTTTCTTT	CASRNGAPDEAFF
TRBJ2-5	once	TRBD1	TRBV5-1	TGCGCCAGCAGTCTGGTAGGGGACAGGGAGGGAGAGACCCAGTACTTC	CASSLVGDREGETQYF
TRBJ1-2	.	TRBD1	TRBV28	TGTGCCAGCAGTTCCCTATGGGGACAGGGGGTCGGTGGCTACACCTTC	CASSSLWGQGVGGYTF
TRBJ2-6	.	.	TRBV28	TGTGCCAGCAGCTCCCCACGGGTCTCTGGGGCCAACGTCCTGACTTTC	CASSSPRVSGANVLTF
TRBJ2-1	.	.	TRBV5-1	TGCGCCAGCAGTTCCACATCCGGACCAGAAAGCCAGTTCTTC	CASSSTSGPESQFF
TRBJ1-1	once	TRBD1	TRBV28	TGTGCCAGCAGGGGACAGGACACTGAAGCTTTCTTT	CASRGQDTEAFF
TRBJ2-3	.	TRBD1	TRBV28	TGTGCCAGCAGGGAGGGACAGGGGCCAGATACGCAGTATTTT	CASREGQGPDTQYF
TRBJ1-5	.	.	TRBV28	TGTGCCAGCAGTGGGGGGGCTAGCAATCAGCCCCAGCATTTT	CASSGGASNQPQHF
TRBJ2-5	few	.	TRBV5-1	TGCGCCAGACCGCTCCTGAGATTTCACGGGGACCAAGAGACCCAGTACTTC	CARPLLRFHGDQETQYF
TRBJ1-5	.	.	TRBV28	TGTGCCAGCAGTCCTGGTCCCTCCGATCAGCCCCAGCATTTT	CASSPGPSDQPQHF
TRBJ1-1	.	.	TRBV27	TGTGCCAGCAGTCGGAAGAGAGGGTCAGATGAAGCTTTCTTT	CASSRKRGSDEAFF
TRBJ2-5	.	TRBD2	TRBV10-1	TGCGCCAGCGGGACTAGCGGCGAGGAGACCCAGTACTTC	CASGTSGEETQYF
TRBJ1-1	.	.	TRBV23-1	TGCGCCAGCAGTCAATCTTTAGGGGAATGGGCCACTGAAGCTTTCTTT	CASSQSLGEWATEAFF
TRBJ2-7	.	.	TRBV5-1	TGCGCCAGCAGCTTGGAGGGGGCCTACGAGCAGTACTTC	CASSLEGAYEQYF
TRBJ1-1	.	.	TRBV7-2	TGTGCCAGCAGCTTAGCAGTAGGTAAGGGCACTGAAGCTTTCTTT	CASSLAVGKGTEAFF
TRBJ2-1	once	.	TRBV5-8	TGTGCCAGCAGCTTTCGGAGGAGCAATGAGCAGTTCTTC	CASSFRRSNEQFF
TRBJ1-5	.	.	TRBV19	TGTGCCAGTAAAGGGAGTTTAGGGAGCAATCAGCCCCAGCATTTT	CASKGSLGSNQPQHF
TRBJ1-4	.	.	TRBV28	TGTGCCAGCAGTCTACAGATACTAAATGAAAAACTGTTTTTT	CASSLQILNEKLFF
TRBJ2-1	.	.	TRBV2	TGTGCCAGCAGTGATACTGGAAACAATGAGCAGTTCTTC	CASSDTGNNEQFF
TRBJ1-6	.	.	TRBV19	TGTGCCAGTAGCTACAGCTCCTATAATTCACCCCTCCACTTT	CASSYSSYNSPLHF
TRBJ2-2	many	.	TRBV19	TGTGCCAGTAGTATAAGGATGGGGTGGGGGCCGAACACCGGGGAGCTGTTTTTT	CASSIRMGWGPNTGELFF
TRBJ2-7	.	TRBD2	TRBV7-9	TGTGCCAGCAGCTTACATGGGACTAGCGGGAGTGGTGAGCAGTACTTC	CASSLHGTSGSGEQYF
TRBJ1-3	.	TRBD1	TRBV7-9	TGTGCCAGCAGTCCAGACCGGGGACAGTCCTCTTACTCTGGAAACACCATATATTTT	CASSPDRGQSSYSGNTIYF
TRBJ2-3	.	.	TRBV2	TGTGCCAGCAGTACTAGCATTCGGACCACTAACACAGATACGCAGTATTTT	CASSTSIRTTNTDTQYF
TRBJ2-1	.	.	TRBV6-5	TGTGCCAGCATCAGCTCCTACAATGAGCAGTTCTTC	CASISSYNEQFF
TRBJ2-5	.	.	TRBV18	TGTGCCAGCTCACGACCCGCAGAGACCCAGTACTTC	CASSRPAETQYF
TRBJ2-3	once	.	TRBV5-4	TGTGCCAGCAGCTTAAGAATAGCGGCAGATACGCAGTATTTT	CASSLRIAADTQYF
TRBJ2-1	.	TRBD2	TRBV19	TGTGCCAGTTCGGGGGGGAGTGAGCAGTTCTTC	CASSGGSEQFF
TRBJ2-2	.	.	TRBV29-1	TGCAGCGTTGAAGATCTAGCTAGTGGTACCGGGGAGCTGTTTTTT	CSVEDLASGTGELFF
TRBJ2-7	.	TRBD2	TRBV5-6	TGTGCCAGCAGCTTGGTACTAGCGGGAGGGGGCGAGCAGTACTTC	CASSLVLAGGGEQYF
TRBJ2-5	once	.	TRBV28	TGTGCCAGCAGTTTAAGTGGGAGGGAGACCCAGTACTTC	CASSLSGRETQYF
TRBJ2-5	.	TRBD2	TRBV27	TGTGCCAGCAGAAGCCTAGCGGGAGACAGGACCCAGTACTTC	CASRSLAGDRTQYF
TRBJ2-1	few	.	TRBV2	TGTGCCAGCAATGACCGTGAGCAGTTCTTC	CASNDREQFF
TRBJ1-1	.	.	TRBV6-1	TGTGCCAGCAGGCCACAGGGAGGTAACACTGAAGCTTTCTTT	CASRPQGGNTEAFF
TRBJ1-6	.	TRBD1	TRBV6-1	TGTGCCACCACTCTCCGGGACAGGGGTTCACCCCTCCACTTT	CATTLRDRGSPLHF